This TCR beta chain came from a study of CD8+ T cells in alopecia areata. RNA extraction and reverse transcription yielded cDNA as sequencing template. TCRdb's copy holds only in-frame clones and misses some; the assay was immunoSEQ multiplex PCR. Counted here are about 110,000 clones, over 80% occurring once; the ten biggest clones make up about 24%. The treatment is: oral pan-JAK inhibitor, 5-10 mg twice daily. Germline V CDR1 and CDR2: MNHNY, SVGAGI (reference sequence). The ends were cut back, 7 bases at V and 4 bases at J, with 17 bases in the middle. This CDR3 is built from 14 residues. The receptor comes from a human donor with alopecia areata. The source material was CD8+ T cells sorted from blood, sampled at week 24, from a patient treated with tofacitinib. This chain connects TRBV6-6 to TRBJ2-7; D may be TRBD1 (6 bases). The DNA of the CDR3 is TGTGCCAGCAATGGGGGAGCAGGGGATTACGAGCAGTACTTC. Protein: CASNGGAGDYEQYF.